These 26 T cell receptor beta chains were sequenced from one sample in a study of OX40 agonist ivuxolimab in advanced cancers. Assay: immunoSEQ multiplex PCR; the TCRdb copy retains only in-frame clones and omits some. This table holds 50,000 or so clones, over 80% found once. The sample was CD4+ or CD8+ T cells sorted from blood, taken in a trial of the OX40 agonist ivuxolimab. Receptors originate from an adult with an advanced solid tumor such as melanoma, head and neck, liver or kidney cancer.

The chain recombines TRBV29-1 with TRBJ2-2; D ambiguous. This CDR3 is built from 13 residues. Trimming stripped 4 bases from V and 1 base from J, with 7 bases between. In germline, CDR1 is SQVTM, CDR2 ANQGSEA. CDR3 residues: CSVGGENTGELFF. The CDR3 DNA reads TGCAGCGTTGGTGGGGAGAACACCGGGGAGCTGTTTTTT.

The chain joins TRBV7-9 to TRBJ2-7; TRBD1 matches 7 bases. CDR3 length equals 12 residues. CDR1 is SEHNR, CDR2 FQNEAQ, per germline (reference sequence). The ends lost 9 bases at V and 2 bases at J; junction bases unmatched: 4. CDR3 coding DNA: TGTGCCAGTGGGGACAGCGCCTACGAGCAGTACTTC. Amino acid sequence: CASGDSAYEQYF.

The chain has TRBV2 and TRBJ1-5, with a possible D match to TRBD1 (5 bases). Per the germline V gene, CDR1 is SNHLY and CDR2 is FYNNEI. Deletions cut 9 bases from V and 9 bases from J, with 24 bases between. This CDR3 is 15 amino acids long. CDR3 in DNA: TGTGCCAGTGGTGGGACTCGGGATTATATCCGGCCCCAGCATTTT. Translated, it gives CASGGTRDYIRPQHF. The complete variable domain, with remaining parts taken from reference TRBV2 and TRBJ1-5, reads EPEVTQTPSHQVTQMGQEVILRCVPISNHLYFYWYRQILGQKVEFLVSFYNNEISEKSEIFDDQFSVERPDGSNFTLKIRSTKLEDSAMYFCASGGTRDYIRPQHFGDGTRLSIL.

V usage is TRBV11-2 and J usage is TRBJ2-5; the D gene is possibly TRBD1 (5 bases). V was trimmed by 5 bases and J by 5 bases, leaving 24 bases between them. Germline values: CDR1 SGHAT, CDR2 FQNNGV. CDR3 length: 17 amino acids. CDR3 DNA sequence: TGTGCCAGCAGCCTCCTGGTAGGGGCCCCAGTACCGGAGACCCAGTACTTC. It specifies CASSLLVGAPVPETQYF.

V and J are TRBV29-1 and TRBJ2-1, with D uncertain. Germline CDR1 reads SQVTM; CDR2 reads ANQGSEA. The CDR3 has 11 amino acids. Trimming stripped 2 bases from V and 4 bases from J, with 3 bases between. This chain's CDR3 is CSVEKYNEQFF. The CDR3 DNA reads TGCAGCGTTGAAAAATACAATGAGCAGTTCTTC.

The CDR3 is CASSFGTGGDEQYF. DNA of the CDR3: TGTGCCAGCAGTTTCGGGACGGGAGGCGACGAGCAGTACTTC. V is TRBV28 and J is TRBJ2-7; 7 bases line up with TRBD2. Germline V gene lookup returns CDR1 MDHEN and CDR2 SYDVKM. V was pared by 3 bases and J by 5 bases, with 7 bases of the junction left unmatched. The CDR3 consists of 14 residues.

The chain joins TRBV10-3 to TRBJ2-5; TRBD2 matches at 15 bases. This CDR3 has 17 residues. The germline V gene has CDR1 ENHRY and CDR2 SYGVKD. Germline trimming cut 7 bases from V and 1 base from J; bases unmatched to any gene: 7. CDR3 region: CAINIGGLAGGQETQYF. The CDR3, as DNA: TGTGCCATCAACATCGGGGGACTAGCGGGAGGCCAAGAGACCCAGTACTTC.

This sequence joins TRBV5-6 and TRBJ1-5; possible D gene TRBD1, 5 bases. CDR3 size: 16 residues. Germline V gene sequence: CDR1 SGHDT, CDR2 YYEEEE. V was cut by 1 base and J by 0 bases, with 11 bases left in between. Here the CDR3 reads CASSLSGVGSNQPQHF. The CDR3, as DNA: TGTGCCAGCAGCTTGTCGGGGGTGGGTAGCAATCAGCCCCAGCATTTT. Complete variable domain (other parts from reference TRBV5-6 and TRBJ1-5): DAGVTQSPTHLIKTRGQQVTLRCSPKSGHDTVSWYQQALGQGPQFIFQYYEEEERQRGNFPDRFSGHQFPNYSSELNVNALLLGDSALYLCASSLSGVGSNQPQHFGDGTRLSIL.

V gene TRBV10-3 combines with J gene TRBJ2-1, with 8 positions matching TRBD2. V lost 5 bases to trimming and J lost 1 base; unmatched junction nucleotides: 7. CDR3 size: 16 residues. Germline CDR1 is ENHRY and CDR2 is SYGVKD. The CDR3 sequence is CAISPPSGSSYNEQFF. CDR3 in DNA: TGTGCCATCAGTCCTCCGAGCGGGAGTTCCTACAATGAGCAGTTCTTC.

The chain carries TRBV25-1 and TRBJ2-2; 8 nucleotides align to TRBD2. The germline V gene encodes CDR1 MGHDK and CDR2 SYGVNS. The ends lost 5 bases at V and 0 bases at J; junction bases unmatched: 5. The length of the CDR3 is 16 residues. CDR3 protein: CASSYYSGTNTGELFF. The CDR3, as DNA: TGTGCCAGCAGTTACTATAGCGGGACGAACACCGGGGAGCTGTTTTTT.

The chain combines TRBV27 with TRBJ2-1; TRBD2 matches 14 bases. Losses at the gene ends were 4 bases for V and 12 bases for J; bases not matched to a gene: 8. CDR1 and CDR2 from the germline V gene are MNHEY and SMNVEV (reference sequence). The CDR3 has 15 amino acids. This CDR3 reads CASSSGTSGRQAQFF. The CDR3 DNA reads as TGTGCCAGCAGTTCCGGGACTAGCGGGAGACAGGCGCAGTTCTTC.

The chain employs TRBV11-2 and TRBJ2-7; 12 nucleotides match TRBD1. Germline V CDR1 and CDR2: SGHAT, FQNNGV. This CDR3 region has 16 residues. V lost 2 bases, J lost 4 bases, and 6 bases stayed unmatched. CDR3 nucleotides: TGTGCCAGCAGCTTATTTCCGGGACAGGGGGCTTACGAGCAGTACTTC. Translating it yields CASSLFPGQGAYEQYF. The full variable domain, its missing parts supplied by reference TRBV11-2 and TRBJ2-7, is EAGVAQSPRYKIIEKRQSVAFWCNPISGHATLYWYQQILGQGPKLLIQFQNNGVVDDSQLPKDRFSAERLKGVDSTLKIQPAKLEDSAVYLCASSLFPGQGAYEQYFGPGTRLTVT.

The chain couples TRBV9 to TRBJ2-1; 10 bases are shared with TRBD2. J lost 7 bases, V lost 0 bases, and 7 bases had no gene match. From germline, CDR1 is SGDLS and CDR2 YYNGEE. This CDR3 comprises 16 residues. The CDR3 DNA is TGTGCCAGCAGCGTAGAAGCGGGAGGGCCCTGGAATGAGCAGTTCTTC. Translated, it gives CASSVEAGGPWNEQFF. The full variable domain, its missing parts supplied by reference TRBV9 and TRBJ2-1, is DSGVTQTPKHLITATGQRVTLRCSPRSGDLSVYWYQQSLDQGLQFLIQYYNGEERAKGNILERFSAQQFPDLHSELNLSSLELGDSALYFCASSVEAGGPWNEQFFGPGTRLTVL.

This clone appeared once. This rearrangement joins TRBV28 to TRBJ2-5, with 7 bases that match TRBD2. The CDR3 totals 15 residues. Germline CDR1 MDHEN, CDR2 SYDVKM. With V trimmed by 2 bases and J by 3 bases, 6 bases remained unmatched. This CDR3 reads CASSLRLAVKETQYF. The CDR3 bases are TGTGCCAGCAGTTTACGGCTAGCGGTAAAAGAGACCCAGTACTTC.

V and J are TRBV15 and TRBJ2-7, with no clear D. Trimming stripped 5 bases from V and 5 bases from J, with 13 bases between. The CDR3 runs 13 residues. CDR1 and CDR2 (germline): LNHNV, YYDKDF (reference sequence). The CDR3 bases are TGTGCCACCAGCCCCCGCCTGGAACACGAGCAGTACTTC. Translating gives CATSPRLEHEQYF.

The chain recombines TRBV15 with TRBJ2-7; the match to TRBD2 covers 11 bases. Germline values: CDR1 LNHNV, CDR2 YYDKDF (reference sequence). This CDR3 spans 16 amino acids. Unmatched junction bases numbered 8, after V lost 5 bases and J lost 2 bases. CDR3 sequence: CATSFTLTSGAYEQYF. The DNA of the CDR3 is TGTGCCACCAGCTTTACCTTGACTAGCGGGGCCTACGAGCAGTACTTC.

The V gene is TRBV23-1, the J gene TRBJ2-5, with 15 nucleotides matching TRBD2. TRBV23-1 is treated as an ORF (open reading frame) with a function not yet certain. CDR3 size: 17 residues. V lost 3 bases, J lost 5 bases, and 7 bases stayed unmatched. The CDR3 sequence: CASSQWGLAGGGETQYF. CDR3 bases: TGCGCCAGCAGTCAGTGGGGACTAGCGGGAGGTGGGGAGACCCAGTACTTC.

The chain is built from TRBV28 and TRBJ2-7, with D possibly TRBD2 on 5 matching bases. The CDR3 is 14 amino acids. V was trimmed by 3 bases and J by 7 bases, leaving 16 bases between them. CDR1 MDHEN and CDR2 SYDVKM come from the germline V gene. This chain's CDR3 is CASSFEGWTWEQYF. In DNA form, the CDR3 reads TGTGCCAGCAGTTTCGAGGGTTGGACGTGGGAGCAGTACTTC.

The CDR3 loop is CASSQHRAPNQPQHF. The CDR3 DNA follows: TGCGCCAGCAGCCAACACAGGGCCCCAAATCAGCCCCAGCATTTT. The chain joins TRBV4-3 to TRBJ1-5, with D perhaps TRBD1 (6 bases). The germline V gene has CDR1 LGHNA and CDR2 YSLEER. Trimming shortened V by 2 bases and J by 4 bases, and 12 bases separated the two germline ends. The CDR3 covers 15 residues.

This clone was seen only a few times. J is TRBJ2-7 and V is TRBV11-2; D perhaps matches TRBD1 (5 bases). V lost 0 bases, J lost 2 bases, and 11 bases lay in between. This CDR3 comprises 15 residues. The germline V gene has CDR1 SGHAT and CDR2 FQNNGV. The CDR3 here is CASSLEGRTTYEQYF. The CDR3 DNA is TGTGCCAGCAGCTTAGAGGGGCGTACAACCTACGAGCAGTACTTC. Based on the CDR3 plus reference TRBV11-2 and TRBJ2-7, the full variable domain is EAGVAQSPRYKIIEKRQSVAFWCNPISGHATLYWYQQILGQGPKLLIQFQNNGVVDDSQLPKDRFSAERLKGVDSTLKIQPAKLEDSAVYLCASSLEGRTTYEQYFGPGTRLTVT.

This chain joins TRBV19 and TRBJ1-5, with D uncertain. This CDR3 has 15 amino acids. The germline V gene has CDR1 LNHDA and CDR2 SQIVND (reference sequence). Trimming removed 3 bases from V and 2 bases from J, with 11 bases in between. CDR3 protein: CASSIVGVGNQPQHF. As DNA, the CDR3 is TGTGCCAGTAGTATTGTCGGGGTTGGCAATCAGCCCCAGCATTTT.

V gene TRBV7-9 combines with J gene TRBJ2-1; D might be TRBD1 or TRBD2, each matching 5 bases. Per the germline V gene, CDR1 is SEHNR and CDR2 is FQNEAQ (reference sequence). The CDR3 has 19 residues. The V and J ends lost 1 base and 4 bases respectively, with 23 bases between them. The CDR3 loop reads CASSLVDGFGTGSYNEQFF. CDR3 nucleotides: TGTGCCAGCAGCTTAGTTGATGGTTTTGGGACGGGATCTTACAATGAGCAGTTCTTC.

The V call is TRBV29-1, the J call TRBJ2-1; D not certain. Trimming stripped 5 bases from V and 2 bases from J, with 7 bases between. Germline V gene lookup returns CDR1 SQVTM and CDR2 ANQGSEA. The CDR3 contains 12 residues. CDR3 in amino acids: CSVLPAYNEQFF. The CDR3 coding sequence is TGCAGCGTTTTGCCAGCCTACAATGAGCAGTTCTTC.

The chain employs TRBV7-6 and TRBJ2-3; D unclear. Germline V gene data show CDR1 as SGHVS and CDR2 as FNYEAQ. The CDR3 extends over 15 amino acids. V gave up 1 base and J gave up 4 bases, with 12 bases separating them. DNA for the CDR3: TGTGCCAGCAGCTTAGTGACGGGTAACCCAGATACGCAGTATTTT. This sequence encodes CASSLVTGNPDTQYF.

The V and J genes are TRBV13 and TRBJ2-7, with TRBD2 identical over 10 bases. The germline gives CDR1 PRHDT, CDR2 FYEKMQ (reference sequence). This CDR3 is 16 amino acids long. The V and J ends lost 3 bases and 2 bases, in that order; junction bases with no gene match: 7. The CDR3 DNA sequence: TGTGCCAGCAGCTTCCGGACTAGCGGTTCTGCCTACGAGCAGTACTTC. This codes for CASSFRTSGSAYEQYF.

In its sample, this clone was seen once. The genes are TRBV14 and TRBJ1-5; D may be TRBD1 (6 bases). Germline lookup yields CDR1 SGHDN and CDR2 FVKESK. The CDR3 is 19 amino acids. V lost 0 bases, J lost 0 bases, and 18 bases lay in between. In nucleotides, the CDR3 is TGTGCCAGCAGCCAAGAAAGGAGAAGTGGACAGCATAGCAATCAGCCCCAGCATTTT. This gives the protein CASSQERRSGQHSNQPQHF.